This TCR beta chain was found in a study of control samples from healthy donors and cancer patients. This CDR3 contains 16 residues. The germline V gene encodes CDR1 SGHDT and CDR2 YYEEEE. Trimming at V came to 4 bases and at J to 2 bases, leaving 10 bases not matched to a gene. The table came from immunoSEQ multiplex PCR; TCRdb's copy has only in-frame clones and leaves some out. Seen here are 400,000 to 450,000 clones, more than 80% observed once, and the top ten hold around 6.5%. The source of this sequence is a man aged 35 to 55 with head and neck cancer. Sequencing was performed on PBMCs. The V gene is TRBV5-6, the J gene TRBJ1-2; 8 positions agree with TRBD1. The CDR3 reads CASSPGAGDRNYGYTF. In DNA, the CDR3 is TGTGCCAGCAGCCCCGGAGCGGGGGACAGGAACTATGGCTACACCTTC.